The 12 T cell receptor beta chains listed next were all sequenced from one sample in a study of OX40 agonist ivuxolimab in advanced cancers. Library preparation employed the immunoSEQ multiplex PCR assay. What TCRdb holds here is the immuneACCESS table cut down to in-frame rearrangements. Part of the clones is not present; checked against another copy, under half of the missing clones reflect an unresolved V gene, and the others are unexplained. Counted in this sample were fewer than 80,000 clones; about 89% of them appeared once. Of the sample, approximately 5.2% is held by the ten largest clones. The specimen was CD4+ or CD8+ T cells sorted from blood, collected in a trial of the OX40 agonist ivuxolimab. Receptors originate from an adult with an advanced solid tumor such as melanoma, head and neck, liver or kidney cancer.

V is TRBV11-2 and J is TRBJ2-1, with 8 bases identical to TRBD2. The CDR3 is 15 amino acids. The germline CDR1 and CDR2 sequences are SGHAT and FQNNGV. J was trimmed by 8 bases and V by 7 bases; bases with no gene match: 13. The CDR3 loop reads CASTRTSKNPHEQFF. For the CDR3, the DNA is TGTGCCAGCACACGGACTAGCAAGAACCCCCATGAGCAGTTCTTC. The variable domain in full, with the rest retrieved from reference TRBV11-2 and TRBJ2-1, is EAGVAQSPRYKIIEKRQSVAFWCNPISGHATLYWYQQILGQGPKLLIQFQNNGVVDDSQLPKDRFSAERLKGVDSTLKIQPAKLEDSAVYLCASTRTSKNPHEQFFGPGTRLTVL.

This chain connects TRBV6-1 to TRBJ1-2, with D maybe TRBD1 (6 bases). The V gene's germline CDR1 is MNHNS and CDR2 SASEGT. The germline V and J ends were trimmed by 5 bases and 2 bases, with 12 bases remaining between them. This CDR3 is built from 14 residues. For the CDR3, the DNA is TGTGCCAGCAGTCCATTAACAGGGAACTATGGCTACACCTTC. Its translation: CASSPLTGNYGYTF.

The chain is built from TRBV7-9 and TRBJ1-2, with unresolved D. Germline-derived CDR1 and CDR2 are SEHNR and FQNEAQ (reference sequence). CDR3 length equals 14 residues. The V end lost 1 base, the J end lost 8 bases, and 14 bases lay between the germline ends. In DNA form, the CDR3 reads TGTGCCAGCAGCTTAGAGTCGTGGGCGCGGGGCTACACCTTC. It codes for CASSLESWARGYTF.

This chain connects TRBV27 to TRBJ2-3; the D gene is possibly TRBD1 (5 bases). The ends were cut back, 8 bases at V and 3 bases at J, with 24 bases in the middle. The germline CDR1 and CDR2 sequences are MNHEY and SMNVEV (reference sequence). This CDR3 has 17 residues. CDR3 nucleotide sequence: TGTGCCAGCGGCTCTTCAGGGTCGATGATACGGACAGATACGCAGTATTTT. Translating it yields CASGSSGSMIRTDTQYF.

This clone came up a few times. The V gene is TRBV5-1, the J gene TRBJ2-3; no definite D call. V lost 0 bases and J lost 0, with 8 bases in between. Germline values: CDR1 SGHRS, CDR2 YFSETQ. This CDR3 is built from 15 residues. The CDR3 region is CASSLDGYSTDTQYF. DNA for the CDR3: TGCGCCAGCAGCTTGGATGGGTACAGCACAGATACGCAGTATTTT.

The V call is TRBV5-4, the J call TRBJ2-5; 8 nucleotides align to TRBD1. V shed 4 bases and J 0 bases; nucleotides not matched to a gene: 8. The CDR3 is made up of 16 amino acids. Germline CDR1 SGHNT, CDR2 YYREEE (reference sequence). The CDR3 bases are TGTGCCAGCAGCCATGGTGACAGGGGATACCAAGAGACCCAGTACTTC. Translated: CASSHGDRGYQETQYF.

This clone was seen only once. The chain has TRBV6-1 and TRBJ2-3; TRBD1 matches 7 bases. CDR3 size: 15 residues. The V gene end was trimmed by 6 bases and the J gene end by 0 bases; junction bases not matched to a gene: 6. Germline V gene data show CDR1 as MNHNS and CDR2 as SASEGT. The CDR3 sequence: CASRKQGPSTDTQYF. The CDR3 DNA is TGTGCCAGCAGGAAACAGGGGCCTAGCACAGATACGCAGTATTTT.

V usage is TRBV2 and J usage is TRBJ2-7, with unresolved D. This CDR3 region has 13 residues. V lost 7 bases and J 1 base, leaving 11 bases between the germline ends. The germline V gene encodes CDR1 SNHLY and CDR2 FYNNEI. CDR3 sequence: CASTLGGSYEQYF. As DNA, the CDR3 is TGTGCCAGCACCCTCGGCGGTTCCTACGAGCAGTACTTC.

This clone was observed once. The rearrangement links TRBV30 to TRBJ1-2, with D perhaps TRBD1 (5 bases). Trimming shortened V by 1 base and J by 4 bases, and 7 bases separated the two germline ends. Germline V gene sequence: CDR1 GTSNPN, CDR2 SVGIG (reference sequence). CDR3 length: 12 residues. CDR3 sequence (DNA): TGTGCCTGGAGTGGTGGGGGCTATGGCTACACCTTC. As protein: CAWSGGGYGYTF.

This sequence joins TRBV19 and TRBJ2-3, with D perhaps matching TRBD1 (6 bases). CDR1 and CDR2 (germline): LNHDA, SQIVND (reference sequence). The CDR3 extends over 15 amino acids. V was pared by 5 bases and J by 3 bases, with 15 bases between. The CDR3 nucleotides read TGTGCCAGTAGTTTCCGGACCCAGGGGACAGATACGCAGTATTTT. It is translated as CASSFRTQGTDTQYF.

The rearrangement uses TRBV19 and TRBJ1-2; the D gene is possibly TRBD1 (5 bases). Trimming removed 3 bases at V and 4 bases at J, with 9 bases between. From germline, CDR1 is LNHDA and CDR2 SQIVND (reference sequence). CDR3 length equals 13 residues. The CDR3 nucleotides read TGTGCCAGTAGTATCCAGGGCCCCTATGGCTACACCTTC. Amino acid sequence: CASSIQGPYGYTF.

The V gene is TRBV4-1, the J gene TRBJ2-2; D is uncertain. The germline CDR1 and CDR2 sequences are MGHRA and YSYEKL. The germline V and J ends were trimmed by 1 base and 7 bases, with 7 bases remaining between them. The CDR3 is made up of 13 amino acids. The CDR3 nucleotides are TGCGCCAGCAGCCAAGTGGCAGTCGGGGAGCTGTTTTTT. Its translation is CASSQVAVGELFF.